Following are 15 T cell receptor beta chains from one sample sequenced in a study of T cell responses to AZD1222 COVID-19 vaccine. The protocol was immunoSEQ multiplex PCR, while the TCRdb copy is restricted to in-frame clones and leaves out a portion. The sample lists about 140,000 clones; approximately 93% were seen once. Specimen: peripheral blood, collected after recovery from COVID-19. Receptors were obtained from an adult who had recovered from COVID-19.

The CDR3, as DNA: TGTGCCAGCAGCTTCGCCCAGACAGGGTCGCAGTACTTC. It encodes CASSFAQTGSQYF. This rearrangement joins TRBV11-2 to TRBJ2-5; 7 positions match TRBD1. CDR3 length: 13 residues. Germline CDR1 SGHAT, CDR2 FQNNGV. Unmatched junction bases numbered 9, after V lost 3 bases and J lost 11 bases. Complete variable domain (other parts from reference TRBV11-2 and TRBJ2-5): EAGVAQSPRYKIIEKRQSVAFWCNPISGHATLYWYQQILGQGPKLLIQFQNNGVVDDSQLPKDRFSAERLKGVDSTLKIQPAKLEDSAVYLCASSFAQTGSQYFGPGTRLLVL.

The J gene is TRBJ1-2, the V gene TRBV5-1; 8 nucleotides align to TRBD1. The V and J ends lost 5 bases and 6 bases, in that order; junction bases with no gene match: 6. The CDR3 has 13 residues. Per the germline V gene, CDR1 is SGHRS and CDR2 is YFSETQ. The DNA of the CDR3 is TGCGCCAGCAGGATAGCAGGGGGCCATGGCTACACCTTC. This codes for CASRIAGGHGYTF.

This rearrangement joins TRBV18 to TRBJ1-1, with D perhaps TRBD1 (6 bases). Trimming left V 3 bases short and J 6 bases short, with 14 bases between. Germline V CDR1 and CDR2: KGHSH, LQKENI. This CDR3 spans 14 amino acids. The CDR3 is CASSPLGGEAEAFF. The CDR3 nucleotides read TGTGCCAGCTCACCTTTAGGGGGTGAGGCTGAAGCTTTCTTT.

This chain links TRBV5-1 with TRBJ1-3; a weak D match, TRBD1 (5 bases). The germline V gene has CDR1 SGHRS and CDR2 YFSETQ. The V end was cut by 0 bases, the J end by 8 bases, with 12 bases between. The CDR3 covers 14 residues. The CDR3 coding sequence is TGCGCCAGCAGCTTGGGGCCGGGGGTGGACACCATATATTTT. It encodes CASSLGPGVDTIYF.

This rearrangement joins TRBV3-1 (or the pseudogene TRBV3-2) to TRBJ2-7, with D possibly TRBD2 on 5 matching bases. The V gene's germline CDR1 is LGHDT and CDR2 YNNKEL (reference sequence). Trimming shortened V by 3 bases and J by 6 bases, and 9 bases separated the two germline ends. The CDR3 is made up of 12 amino acids. CDR3 in amino acids: CASSHARGEQYF. As DNA, the CDR3 is TGTGCCAGCAGCCACGCTCGGGGCGAGCAGTACTTC.

The rearrangement uses TRBV6-5 and TRBJ1-5; 7 bases agree with TRBD1. The CDR3 has 15 amino acids. V dropped 4 bases and J dropped 6; count of bases not matched to a gene: 9. Germline lookup yields CDR1 MNHEY and CDR2 SVGAGI. This CDR3 is CASSSTGAGSQPQHF. The CDR3, as DNA: TGTGCCAGCAGTTCAACAGGGGCCGGGAGTCAGCCCCAGCATTTT.

This chain connects TRBV28 to TRBJ2-3; perhaps TRBD1 as D (5 bases). Germline V gene data show CDR1 as MDHEN and CDR2 as SYDVKM. Trimming took off 8 bases at V and 2 bases at J, with 17 bases between the two ends. This CDR3 has 15 amino acids. CDR3 loop: CASGRTRPTTDTQYF. The DNA for the CDR3 is TGTGCCAGCGGAAGGACACGACCAACCACAGATACGCAGTATTTT.

The chain has TRBV5-1 and TRBJ1-1; 7 bases fit TRBD1. The CDR3 has 13 amino acids. Trimming removed 8 bases from V and 0 bases from J; junction bases left unmatched: 4. Germline CDR1 reads SGHRS; CDR2 reads YFSETQ. Here the CDR3 reads CASTTGMNTEAFF. CDR3 bases: TGCGCCAGTACGACAGGGATGAACACTGAAGCTTTCTTT.

This CDR3 is CASSLVAAGRETQYF. CDR3 nucleotides: TGTGCCAGCAGCTTAGTAGCGGCAGGGAGAGAGACCCAGTACTTC. The chain carries TRBV7-9 and TRBJ2-5; D is possibly TRBD2 (6 bases). The V end was cut by 1 base, the J end by 4 bases, with 13 bases between. CDR3 size: 15 residues. Germline assignment: CDR1 SEHNR and CDR2 FQNEAQ (reference sequence).

This chain links TRBV29-1 with TRBJ2-7; the D gene is possibly TRBD1 (7 bases). With 0 bases removed from V and 2 bases from J, the gap between germline ends came to 14 bases. CDR1 is SQVTM, CDR2 ANQGSEA, per germline. The CDR3 is 15 amino acids. The CDR3 region is CSVEETSRGAYEQYF. The CDR3 DNA follows: TGCAGCGTTGAAGAGACCTCCAGGGGGGCCTACGAGCAGTACTTC.

This sequence joins TRBV15 and TRBJ1-2; D uncertain. Trimming stripped 5 bases from V and 6 bases from J, with 13 bases between. The CDR3 loop spans 13 amino acids. Per germline, CDR1 LNHNV and CDR2 YYDKDF (reference sequence). The DNA of the CDR3 is TGTGCCACCAGCGCCTCGGGTGGTCATGGCTACACCTTC. Amino acid sequence: CATSASGGHGYTF. The full variable domain, with the rest looked up from reference TRBV15 and TRBJ1-2, is DAMVIQNPRYQVTQFGKPVTLSCSQTLNHNVMYWYQQKSSQAPKLLFHYYDKDFNNEADTPDNFQSRRPNTSFCFLDIRSPGLGDTAMYLCATSASGGHGYTFGSGTRLTVV.

A single count supports this clone. The chain carries TRBV4-1 and TRBJ1-5; tentatively, D is TRBD1 (6 bases). The CDR3 contains 16 residues. With 3 bases removed from V and 1 base from J, the gap between germline ends came to 13 bases. The germline gives CDR1 MGHRA, CDR2 YSYEKL. CDR3 protein: CASSQQGQPSNQPQHF. Here the CDR3 DNA reads TGCGCCAGCAGCCAGCAGGGGCAGCCCAGCAATCAGCCCCAGCATTTT.

The V call is TRBV6-2 or TRBV6-3, the J call TRBJ2-1, with D perhaps TRBD1 (7 bases). Looked up from germline, CDR1 is MNHEY and CDR2 is SVGEGT. V shed 0 bases and J shed 0 bases, with 12 bases lying between them. This CDR3 comprises 17 residues. In nucleotides, the CDR3 is TGTGCCAGCAGTTACTCGGGCGGGGACAGCTCCTACAATGAGCAGTTCTTC. This sequence encodes CASSYSGGDSSYNEQFF.

The chain combines TRBV5-6 with TRBJ2-3, with D hard to call. Germline V gives CDR1 SGHDT, CDR2 YYEEEE. Trimming left V 4 bases short and J 0 bases short, with 6 bases between. The CDR3 has 13 residues. The DNA for the CDR3 is TGTGCCAGCAGCAAGACTAGCACAGATACGCAGTATTTT. Translated: CASSKTSTDTQYF.

This chain connects TRBV27 to TRBJ2-7; D is possibly TRBD2 (5 bases). The CDR3 runs to 14 residues. With 8 bases removed from V and 2 bases from J, the gap between germline ends came to 16 bases. Germline V gene sequence: CDR1 MNHEY, CDR2 SMNVEV (reference sequence). The CDR3 reads CASGSELNPYEQYF. The CDR3 DNA reads TGTGCCAGCGGGAGCGAACTCAACCCCTACGAGCAGTACTTC.